The following is a TCR beta chain sequence with its context. This sample is part of a study of CD8+ T cells in alopecia areata. The sequencing template was cDNA reverse transcribed from extracted RNA. Produced via immunoSEQ multiplex PCR; TCRdb's table is partial and in-frame only. The sample includes approximately 150,000 clones, 62% of them seen just once. The CDR3 is made up of 16 amino acids. Germline V gene sequence: CDR1 SEHNR, CDR2 FQNEAQ (reference sequence). Trimming removed 0 bases from V and 4 bases from J; junction bases left unmatched: 6. Sequenced: CD8+ T cells sorted from blood. This TCR was recovered from a human donor in good health. The V and J genes are TRBV7-9 and TRBJ2-3, with TRBD2 matching 8 bases. The CDR3 DNA reads as TGTGCCAGCAGCTTAGCGGACGGACTAGCATCAGATACGCAGTATTTT. Translated: CASSLADGLASDTQYF.